This TCR beta chain came from a study of blood T cell repertoires in COVID-19. Study as a whole: Samples representing acute and convalescent COVID-19 were sourced from the United States, Italy and Spain. In each case, the material was cDNA or gDNA derived from T cells, B-cell-depleted T cells, or PBMCs.

In the original processing: By means of reference gene primer amplification, nucleated cell counts were estimated. Clones were read by immunoSEQ multiplex PCR, and TCRdb kept only the in-frame ones, dropping some. The V and J calls and clone size are taken from that table; D and trimming were inferred from the DNA. The sample contains around 160,000 clones, less than 90% of which appear only once. The ends lost 4 bases at V and 6 bases at J; junction bases unmatched: 3. Germline V gene sequence: CDR1 SGHDT, CDR2 YYEEEE. The CDR3 contains 13 residues. The sequencing sample was made of peripheral blood. The rearrangement joins TRBV5-6 to TRBJ2-3, with 9 nucleotides matching TRBD2. This receptor was taken from a human donor in a cohort sampled during active COVID-19. CDR3 in DNA: TGTGCCAGCAGCCCTAGCGGGGTTGATACGCAGTATTTT. Protein sequence: CASSPSGVDTQYF. Looking up the rest from reference TRBV5-6 and TRBJ2-3 gives the full variable domain: DAGVTQSPTHLIKTRGQQVTLRCSPKSGHDTVSWYQQALGQGPQFIFQYYEEEERQRGNFPDRFSGHQFPNYSSELNVNALLLGDSALYLCASSPSGVDTQYFGPGTRLTVL.